The rows below give T cell receptor beta chains drawn from one sample of a study of T cell responses to AZD1222 COVID-19 vaccine. TCRdb keeps only in-frame clones here, not all; method: immunoSEQ multiplex PCR. The profile shows 100,000 to 150,000 clones, 87% of them singletons. The sample in question was peripheral blood, obtained on day 0 of AZD1222 vaccination. The receptors were gathered from an adult in good health. Both conserved end residues are part of each CDR3. The D gene is left open where the match is weak. Clone size is shown for a subset of rows, as once, few, many or a class of expanded clone.

NA	TRBV6-2/TRBV6-3	14	TRBJ2-4	NA	CASSNEAVDGIQYF	TGTGCCAGCAGTAACGAGGCAGTTGATGGCATTCAGTACTTC
once	TRBV9	17	TRBJ2-3	NA	CASSVASVGGSTDTQYF	TGTGCCAGCAGCGTAGCTTCTGTCGGCGGGAGCACAGATACGCAGTATTTT
few	TRBV6-2/TRBV6-3	17	TRBJ1-1	NA	CASSFRRNRAQNTEAFF	TGTGCCAGCAGCTTCCGACGGAACAGGGCCCAGAACACTGAAGCTTTCTTT
NA	TRBV3-1/TRBV3-2	16	TRBJ1-4	NA	CASSQGGTTTNEKLFF	TGTGCCAGCAGCCAAGGGGGCACCACAACTAATGAAAAACTGTTTTTT
NA	TRBV28	13	TRBJ1-5	TRBD1	CASRQGFNQPQHF	TGTGCCAGCAGACAGGGGTTCAATCAGCCCCAGCATTTT
once	TRBV30	15	TRBJ2-7	TRBD1	CAWRLIGTANYEQYF	TGTGCCTGGAGATTGATCGGGACAGCTAACTACGAGCAGTACTTC
NA	TRBV7-2	14	TRBJ1-1	NA	CASSSRGGDTEAFF	TGTGCCAGCAGCTCGCGAGGGGGGGACACTGAAGCTTTCTTT
NA	TRBV29-1	12	TRBJ1-1	NA	CSVGGVGSEAFF	TGCAGCGTTGGGGGGGTCGGGTCTGAAGCTTTCTTT
few	TRBV4-3	18	TRBJ1-4	NA	CASSQDLTPGSTNEKLFF	TGCGCCAGCAGCCAAGATCTCACGCCGGGGTCAACTAATGAAAAACTGTTTTTT
NA	TRBV15	13	TRBJ1-4	NA	CATSRVAGEKLFF	TGTGCCACCAGCAGAGTAGCCGGTGAAAAACTGTTTTTT
once	TRBV5-6	13	TRBJ2-7	NA	CASSTGMDYEQYF	TGTGCCAGCAGCACCGGAATGGACTACGAGCAGTACTTC
NA	TRBV6-2/TRBV6-3	17	TRBJ1-6	NA	CASSYVGLSSYNSPLHF	TGTGCCAGCAGTTACGTTGGTCTGAGCTCCTATAATTCACCCCTCCACTTT
NA	TRBV28	15	TRBJ2-1	TRBD1	CASSFWDRKSVGQFF	TGTGCCAGCAGTTTTTGGGACAGAAAATCTGTGGGGCAGTTCTTC
NA	TRBV12-3/TRBV12-4	13	TRBJ1-5	TRBD1	CASRGQGDQPQHF	TGTGCCAGCAGAGGACAGGGGGATCAGCCCCAGCATTTT
NA	TRBV6-2/TRBV6-3	11	TRBJ1-6	NA	CASSQGSPLHF	TGTGCCAGCAGTCAGGGGTCACCCCTCCACTTT
NA	TRBV28	13	TRBJ2-7	NA	CASSLDISYEQYF	TGTGCCAGCAGTTTGGACATTTCTTACGAGCAGTACTTC
NA	TRBV19	14	TRBJ2-7	NA	CASSIESGSYEQYF	TGTGCCAGTAGTATAGAGTCCGGCAGCTACGAGCAGTACTTC
NA	TRBV4-3	16	TRBJ2-7	TRBD1	CASSQLPGTGNSEQYF	TGCGCCAGCAGCCAACTCCCCGGGACAGGAAATAGCGAGCAGTACTTC
NA	TRBV9	14	TRBJ2-7	TRBD1	CASSGSAGGNEQYF	TGTGCCAGCAGCGGTTCGGCAGGGGGCAACGAGCAGTACTTC
NA	TRBV7-8	17	TRBJ2-3	TRBD1	CASSLFSGTGGEDTQYF	TGTGCCAGCAGCTTATTTTCCGGGACAGGGGGGGAAGATACGCAGTATTTT
NA	TRBV6-2/TRBV6-3	16	TRBJ1-5	TRBD1	CASSSLTGGSYQPQHF	TGTGCCAGCAGTTCTTTAACAGGGGGATCCTATCAGCCCCAGCATTTT
NA	TRBV6-4	12	TRBJ2-7	TRBD1	CASSGDRNEQYF	TGTGCCAGCAGTGGGGACAGGAACGAGCAGTACTTC
NA	TRBV3-1/TRBV3-2	14	TRBJ2-2	TRBD2	CASSQELANGELFF	TGTGCCTCTTCCCAGGAACTAGCGAACGGGGAGCTGTTTTTT
NA	TRBV6-5	14	TRBJ1-3	NA	CASSPRIARDTIYF	TGTGCCAGCAGTCCTCGCATTGCCCGAGACACCATATATTTT
NA	TRBV6-5	15	TRBJ2-7	TRBD1	CASRSPQGAFYEQYF	TGTGCCAGCAGGTCACCTCAGGGGGCCTTCTACGAGCAGTACTTC
NA	TRBV5-1	15	TRBJ2-3	NA	CASSGGTPGADTQYF	TGCGCCAGCAGCGGCGGGACCCCGGGGGCAGATACGCAGTATTTT
NA	TRBV11-3	15	TRBJ2-3	TRBD2	CASSLGRGGPDTQYF	TGTGCCAGCAGCCTGGGACGGGGGGGTCCCGATACGCAGTATTTT
NA	TRBV4-1	16	TRBJ2-1	NA	CASSQDPGAFYNEQFF	TGCGCCAGCAGCCAAGATCCGGGGGCCTTCTACAATGAGCAGTTCTTC
NA	TRBV6-5	15	TRBJ2-2	NA	CASSNRDTDTGELFF	TGTGCCAGCAGTAACCGGGACACAGACACCGGGGAGCTGTTTTTT
NA	TRBV4-1	18	TRBJ1-5	TRBD1	CASSQALRQGGAAQPQHF	TGCGCCAGCAGCCAAGCCCTGCGACAGGGAGGCGCAGCTCAGCCCCAGCATTTT
NA	TRBV18	16	TRBJ1-5	TRBD1	CASSPQGQGGAQPQHF	TGTGCCAGCTCACCCCAAGGACAGGGGGGGGCTCAGCCCCAGCATTTT
NA	TRBV29-1	14	TRBJ2-2	NA	CSAFKQTNTGELFF	TGCAGCGCCTTTAAACAGACAAACACCGGGGAGCTGTTTTTT